This T cell receptor (beta chain) is drawn from a study of neurological immune-mediated disorders. This clonotype has a handful of counts. The CDR3 consists of 14 residues. Trimming pared 7 bases from V and 4 bases from J, leaving 16 bases between. Germline values: CDR1 LNHDA, CDR2 SQIVND (reference sequence). As for the cDNA, it was generated by 5'RACE with 10-nucleotide random UMIs. One entry per CDR3 protein, called by TCRdb with MiXCR from the 5' RACE reads. In the table there are 65,000 to 90,000 distinct CDR3 sequences, under 13% of which are singletons. Sequenced sample: PBMCs. This clonotype was sampled from a man aged 40-49 years in good health. The chain carries TRBV19 and TRBJ1-2; no firm D call. This chain's CDR3 is CASKGRYGGYGYTF. Here the CDR3 DNA reads TGTGCCAGTAAAGGACGATACGGAGGCTATGGCTACACCTTC.